This TCR beta chain originates from a study of cytomegalovirus exposure and HLA in healthy donors (TCRdb year 2017). For context, the study as a whole: According to an earlier analysis of a few hundred of the donors, some 180 million T cells yielded roughly 110 million unique TCR beta sequences and roughly 280 Gb of sequence data. Approximately 300 gigabases of sequencing data and 91 million or so unique TCR sequences made up an early release that covered fewer than 650 HLA-typed donors. The genetic ancestry cluster associated with self-reported Caucasian donors included approximately 85% of the 350 to 500 genotyped donors. The study aimed to test whether cataloging public T cell receptors could reveal signatures of past pathogen exposure. The study used immunosequencing to profile the T cell repertoires of 666 subjects and linked those repertoires to cytomegalovirus serostatus. In addition to the first cohort of 666 subjects, a separate validation cohort of some 120 different subjects was used. The study combined high-throughput TCR immunosequencing, statistical association of individual TCRs with disease status, and machine learning to predict cytomegalovirus infection status. To study patterns of TCR occurrence, a later analysis re-analyzed previously published TCR beta repertoires from several hundred donors and added high-resolution HLA genotyping. Rather than drawing on any new phenotypic data, the later analysis identified candidate immune exposures from TCR beta sequences and the way those sequences occurred across donors. To decide whether each TCR beta V gene segment behaved as functional or pseudogenic, an earlier analysis of approximately 600 of the donors relied on high-throughput TCR beta sequencing. Donor age, sex, ethnicity and CMV serostatus were collected together with the repertoire data. A later genetic analysis used genome-wide SNP genotypes for about three fifths of the 666 donors, treating that subset as a discovery cohort. All discovery cohort repertoires had been generated on a single sequencing platform. Both class I and class II loci were covered by HLA typing, at four-digit resolution. Typing coverage varied by locus: roughly 620-630 donors for A, B, C, DRB1 and DQB1; more than 500 for DQA1; more than 600 for DPA1; approximately 450 for DPB1. A handful of DR-DQ haplotypes were treated as single units for association and clustering because of strong linkage in the cohort. On average, roughly 250,000 unique TCR beta nucleotide sequences were sequenced per donor among 398 genotyped donors of the cohort, with around 19% of those sequences being non-productive.

Remarks on this clone: What antigen it recognizes has not been identified. Within one base of it there is no much larger clone, and no base qualities were kept.

The library was prepared using the immunoSEQ multiplex PCR assay. The multiplex PCR relied on a mix of 60 forward primers for TCR Vbeta segments and 13 reverse primers for TCR Jbeta segments. Amplification of the CDR3 region of rearranged TCR beta genes was performed with a multiplex PCR assay on genomic DNA. The Illumina HiSeq System was used to sequence the amplified TCR beta libraries as 87-base-pair reads. On the authors' methods: In a later analysis, tens of millions of unique TCR beta chains were counted across the 650 to 700 repertoires, and roughly 9.9 million of these chains were shared by at least two donors. A nearest-neighbor algorithm error-corrected the raw reads and collapsed the reads into unique sequences, merging closely related sequences to remove PCR and sequencing errors. Alignment of CDR3 sequences to IMGT reference sequences was used to assign V, D and J gene segments. For a sequence to be retained, a match of at least six nucleotides was required to both a V gene segment and a J gene segment. Rearrangements were called productive when the CDR3 lacked stop codons and stayed in frame with V and J; all others were non-productive. Following IMGT convention, CDR3 was defined as the stretch from the second conserved V-encoded cysteine up to the conserved J-encoded phenylalanine. The earlier analysis of a few hundred of the donors excluded sequences that lacked an unambiguous match to a single V gene segment. In an earlier analysis of several hundred of the donors, V segments were called functional above 56.7% productive rearrangements and were called segregating when the between-donor standard deviation exceeded 5%. A statistical classification framework was built for diagnosing cytomegalovirus status from the catalog of TCR beta chain sequences. V and J gene assignment, in a later analysis, came from comparing TCR nucleotide sequences with IMGT/GENE-DB human TR gene sequences. In a later analysis, CDR3 sequences and most-parsimonious VDJ recombination scenarios were assigned using the TCRdist pipeline. In a later analysis, each TCR beta chain was defined by its CDR3 amino acid sequence together with its V-gene family, and reads without a unique V-gene family were excluded. As a way to deal with suspected cross-contamination and a sequencing artifact, a later analysis dropped hundreds of nucleotide sequences that were highly shared and had low generation probability. A later analysis calculated a clonal expansion index for each public chain from normalized within-repertoire ranks of inferred template counts. A later analysis computed generation probabilities with a VDJ recombination model fitted to out-of-frame rearrangements, and checked the results against IGoR. A later analysis scored TCR-TCR, TCR-HLA and TCR-CMV co-occurrence with hypergeometric tests, applying a repertoire-size bias correction to TCR pairs. To estimate false discovery rates, a later analysis permuted the HLA or CMV assignments 20 times. In a later analysis, co-occurring TCRs were grouped with DBSCAN, and TCRdist sequence similarity was added when clustering was performed within HLA-allele-positive subsets. For co-occurrence clustering, repertoires with fewer than 30,000 or more than 120,000 public chains were excluded, along with five repertoires with anomalous nucleotide sharing. TCRdb mirrors the immuneACCESS table, restricted to in-frame sequences. Some clones are absent from its copies; in checked studies, under half trace to an unresolved V gene, and the reason for the others is unknown. V, J and clone size were drawn from that table, and D and trimming were deduced from the DNA. For this sample there are approximately 160,000 clones; 70% appear just once. 4.7% of the sample is held by the ten biggest clonotypes.

The investigation overall reported the following: When HLA alleles, especially DR and DQ, strongly co-occurred, attributing TCR associations to individual alleles was difficult. The authors suggested that the approach could potentially be extended to other disease states and immunological phenotypes. Correlated functional status among segregating V segments might be attributable to linkage disequilibrium, but an unknown experimental factor could not be ruled out. Because counts were too low, roughly 17 rarely observed V segments, including chromosome 9 orphons, were left out of the earlier analysis of some 600 of the donors. Roughly uniform sequencing depth across donors was assumed in presence/absence analyses, although this assumption may not hold. In a later genetic analysis, a missense DCLRE1C variant was associated with V-gene and J-gene trimming of TCR beta chains, and the association was replicated in an independent cohort. Most CMV-associated TCR beta chains appeared to be HLA-restricted in a later analysis, and the HLA associations seemed to be driven largely by CMV exposure. In a later analysis, HLA-associated TCR beta chains were found to be more clonally expanded and to have lower generation probabilities than equally common non-associated chains. The only immune exposure information available for the cohort was CMV serostatus. Broadly in line with IMGT annotations, most TCR beta V segments showed up in productive rearrangements about 90% or about 30% of the time in an earlier analysis of approximately 640 of the donors. According to a later analysis, TCR association rates differed among HLA loci, with DRB1 alleles showing the most associated TCRs and HLA-C alleles showing the fewest. A further reported finding was that TCR beta sequences accurately predicted the HLA-A and HLA-B alleles for most subjects in the first cohort. Most TCR sequences were seen in very few donors, while some public TCRs were found in many individuals. A group of highly shared sequence variants was considered likely to be a technical artifact of the sequencing pipeline. Specific HLA alleles were associated with 15,000 to 20,000 TCR beta sequences at a false discovery rate of 0.05 in a later analysis. Because the 87-base-pair reads could not distinguish some IMGT-functional V segments, including TRBV6-2 and TRBV6-3, those segments were excluded. The classifier was reported to diagnose cytomegalovirus status with high specificity and sensitivity in both the original cohort and the validation cohort. Only TCR beta chains were sequenced in this cohort, and the absence of alpha or paired-chain data limited detectable features. Because HLA typing was missing for some donors at each locus, association tests included only the typed subset. In vitro tests confirmed that three of the cytomegalovirus-associated TCR beta chains recognize cytomegalovirus antigens. In a later analysis, several top co-occurrence clusters were reported to appear linked to parvovirus B19, influenza, CMV and Epstein-Barr virus. According to a later genetic analysis, donors in an Asian-associated ancestry cluster had fewer N-insertions in productive TCRs than the approximately 630-donor mean. A total of roughly 160 TCR beta chains were listed by the study as associated with cytomegalovirus.

Trimming removed 6 bases from V and 9 bases from J; the gene matches leave 6 bases unexplained. The germline V gene yields KGHSH for CDR1 and LQKENI for CDR2. From its cysteine to its valine, the CDR3 spans 13 amino acids. CDR3 DNA is the only sequence kept; it has 39 bases, read in frame from the first base. In total, roughly 670 healthy bone marrow donors made up the cohort. At the time of sampling, all cohort members were nominally healthy, though unrecorded immune exposures were likely present. The donor tested CMV seropositive, placing the donor among the roughly 300 seropositive members of the cohort. A peripheral blood sample was collected from each donor, and TCR beta sequencing was performed on peripheral blood mononuclear cells. Genomic DNA extraction from the blood cell samples was performed with the Qiagen DNeasy Blood Extraction Kit.

The chain couples TRBV18 to TRBJ2-7, and TRBD1 matches 12 of the central bases. Input material: PBMCs. The source is a man younger than 30 in good health and CMV-seropositive. The CDR3 protein sequence reads: CASSLGTGGGQYV. The DNA sequence is given as TGTGCCAGCTCCCTCGGGACAGGGGGCGGGCAGTACGTC.